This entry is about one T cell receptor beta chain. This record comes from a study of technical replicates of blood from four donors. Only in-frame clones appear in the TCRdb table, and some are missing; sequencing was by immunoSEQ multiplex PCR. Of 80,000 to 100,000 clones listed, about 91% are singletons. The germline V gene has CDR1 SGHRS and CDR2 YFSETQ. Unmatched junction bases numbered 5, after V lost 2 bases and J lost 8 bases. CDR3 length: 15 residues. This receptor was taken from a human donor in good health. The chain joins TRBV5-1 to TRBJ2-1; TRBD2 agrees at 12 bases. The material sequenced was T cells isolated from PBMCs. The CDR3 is CASSLLAGGWYEQFF. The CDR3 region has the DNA TGCGCCAGCAGCTTACTAGCGGGGGGTTGGTATGAGCAGTTCTTC.